Below are 20 T cell receptor beta chains sequenced from a single sample in a study of immune evolution from preneoplasia to lung adenocarcinoma. The data were produced by immunoSEQ multiplex PCR, yet TCRdb's version contains in-frame clones alone and is incomplete. Among around 15,000 clones listed, around 88% were seen once. Sequencing was done on a sample of FFPE invasive lung adenocarcinoma tissue. These TCRs come from a person aged 70 to 85 with invasive lung adenocarcinoma.

This chain connects TRBV30 to TRBJ1-1, with a possible D match to TRBD1 (5 bases). Trimming removed 3 bases from V and 11 bases from J, with 19 bases in between. Germline values: CDR1 GTSNPN, CDR2 SVGIG (reference sequence). The CDR3 runs to 13 residues. The CDR3 spells CAWRNGGNSRAFF. In DNA, the CDR3 is TGTGCCTGGAGAAACGGGGGGAACTCCCGCGCTTTCTTT.

The V call is TRBV6-1, the J call TRBJ2-3; D ambiguous. The germline V and J ends were trimmed by 1 base and 1 base, with 6 bases remaining between them. CDR1 is MNHNS and CDR2 is SASEGT in the germline V gene. The CDR3 totals 14 residues. The DNA for the CDR3 is TGTGCCAGCAGTGAAGAATGGGGCACAGATACGCAGTATTTT. This sequence encodes CASSEEWGTDTQYF.

This clone appeared a single time. The chain couples TRBV14 to TRBJ1-1; 9 nucleotides agree with TRBD1. The CDR3 covers 16 residues. Germline V gene lookup returns CDR1 SGHDN and CDR2 FVKESK. Germline trimming cut 4 bases from V and 4 bases from J; bases unmatched to any gene: 10. CDR3 coding DNA: TGTGCCAGCAGCCGTATGACAGGGGGTTGGAGCACTGAAGCTTTCTTT. Translating gives CASSRMTGGWSTEAFF.

The chain has TRBV4-2 and TRBJ2-7; TRBD1 is a possible D gene (6 bases). In germline, CDR1 is LGHNA, CDR2 YNFKEQ. V was trimmed by 3 bases and J by 3 bases, leaving 15 bases between them. The CDR3 spans 15 residues. Written as DNA, the CDR3 is TGTGCCAGCAGCCACGAGGCGACAGGAGTCTACGAGCAGTACTTC. It codes for CASSHEATGVYEQYF.

The chain is built from TRBV7-2 and TRBJ2-5; 14 bases fit TRBD2. The CDR3 consists of 17 residues. After removal of 5 bases from V and 1 base from J, the junction contained 6 bases not matched to a gene. Germline lookup yields CDR1 SGHTA and CDR2 FQGNSA. The CDR3 reads CASSRGLAGGTQETQYF. The CDR3 DNA sequence: TGTGCCAGCAGCCGTGGACTAGCGGGGGGTACCCAAGAGACCCAGTACTTC.

This clone ranks as medium-sized. The DNA of the CDR3 is TGTGCCAGCAGCCAAGATCGAAGGTCCTACAATGAGCAGTTCTTC. Protein sequence: CASSQDRRSYNEQFF. J is TRBJ2-1 and V is TRBV14; no definite D call. The CDR3 has 15 residues. V dropped 0 bases and J dropped 1 base, with 7 bases sitting between them. Germline V gene lookup returns CDR1 SGHDN and CDR2 FVKESK.

J is TRBJ1-5 and V is TRBV15; no reliable D call. The V gene lost 3 bases and the J gene lost 0 bases, with 12 bases spanning the gap. Per germline, CDR1 LNHNV and CDR2 YYDKDF (reference sequence). The CDR3 is made up of 16 amino acids. The DNA for the CDR3 is TGTGCCACCAGCAGCTCACCGTGGGATAGCAATCAGCCCCAGCATTTT. Its protein is CATSSSPWDSNQPQHF.

This chain links TRBV12-5 with TRBJ2-2; D not resolved. V was cut by 5 bases and J by 6 bases, with 7 bases left in between. Germline CDR1 LGHNT, CDR2 FRNRAP. The CDR3 runs to 12 residues. The CDR3 nucleotides read TGTGCTAGTGGTCTGGGGTCCGGGGAGCTGTTTTTT. Translated, it gives CASGLGSGELFF.

The chain links TRBV30 to TRBJ2-7; TRBD1 agrees at 10 bases. In germline, CDR1 is GTSNPN, CDR2 SVGIG (reference sequence). The CDR3 extends over 13 amino acids. The ends lost 6 bases at V and 5 bases at J; junction bases unmatched: 7. The CDR3 bases are TGTGCCTGTCCGGGACAGGGGTTCGACGAGCAGTACTTC. It is translated as CACPGQGFDEQYF.

The chain has TRBV5-1 and TRBJ1-3, with D tentatively TRBD1 (5 bases). The germline V gene encodes CDR1 SGHRS and CDR2 YFSETQ. The CDR3 loop spans 15 amino acids. V was trimmed by 3 bases and J by 0 bases, leaving 10 bases between them. CDR3 residues: CASSWGPLSGNTIYF. CDR3 sequence (DNA): TGCGCCAGCAGCTGGGGACCGCTCTCTGGAAACACCATATATTTT.

This chain joins TRBV6-5 and TRBJ2-3, with TRBD1 as a possible D gene (5 bases). V lost 7 bases, J lost 1 base, and 15 bases lay in between. The CDR3 loop spans 15 amino acids. Germline values: CDR1 MNHEY, CDR2 SVGAGI. In DNA, the CDR3 is TGTGCCAGCACCGAAAGGGGTGGGGGCACAGATACGCAGTATTTT. It yields the protein CASTERGGGTDTQYF.

This clone was picked up one time. The chain combines TRBV7-2 with TRBJ2-2; 10 bases map to TRBD1. This CDR3 is built from 15 residues. The germline V gene encodes CDR1 SGHTA and CDR2 FQGNSA. The ends lost 5 bases at V and 4 bases at J; junction bases unmatched: 4. The CDR3 DNA reads TGTGCCAGCAGCCCGGGACAGGGGCTCACCGGGGAGCTGTTTTTT. Translating it yields CASSPGQGLTGELFF. The full variable domain, in which reference TRBV7-2 and TRBJ2-2 provide the parts outside the CDR3, is GAGVSQSPSNKVTEKGKDVELRCDPISGHTALYWYRQSLGQGLEFLIYFQGNSAPDKSGLPSDRFSAERTGGSVSTLTIQRTQQEDSAVYLCASSPGQGLTGELFFGEGSRLTVL.

This chain joins TRBV30 and TRBJ1-1; 8 nucleotides align to TRBD1. Germline V gene sequence: CDR1 GTSNPN, CDR2 SVGIG (reference sequence). With 2 bases clipped from V and 7 bases from J, the junction kept 6 bases outside the gene matches. The CDR3 spans 13 residues. CDR3 amino acids: CAWSTGQGGEAFF. The CDR3 DNA reads TGTGCCTGGAGTACCGGACAGGGCGGTGAAGCTTTCTTT.

V and J are TRBV28 and TRBJ1-2, with D perhaps matching TRBD1 (5 bases). Germline V gives CDR1 MDHEN, CDR2 SYDVKM. The V gene lost 5 bases and the J gene lost 4 bases, with 14 bases spanning the gap. This CDR3 has 14 amino acids. CDR3 in amino acids: CASSLRQITYGYTF. CDR3 DNA sequence: TGTGCCAGCAGTCTCCGACAGATCACCTATGGCTACACCTTC.

The CDR3 DNA sequence: TGTGCCAGCAGTGTTGGCAGCAACACTGAAGCTTTCTTT. Translated, it gives CASSVGSNTEAFF. The rearrangement links TRBV2 to TRBJ1-1; the D is unclear. The germline CDR1 and CDR2 sequences are SNHLY and FYNNEI. Trimming took 4 bases from V and 2 from J, leaving 8 bases between them. This CDR3 spans 13 amino acids. Supplemented by reference TRBV2 and TRBJ1-1, the full variable domain reads EPEVTQTPSHQVTQMGQEVILRCVPISNHLYFYWYRQILGQKVEFLVSFYNNEISEKSEIFDDQFSVERPDGSNFTLKIRSTKLEDSAMYFCASSVGSNTEAFFGQGTRLTVV.

The chain combines TRBV28 with TRBJ1-5; TRBD1 might be the D (6 bases). CDR3 length equals 14 residues. Trimming cost V 4 bases and J 4 bases, with 11 bases left between them. Germline values: CDR1 MDHEN, CDR2 SYDVKM. Written as DNA, the CDR3 is TGTGCCAGCAGTTCCTCCGGACAGAATCAGCCCCAGCATTTT. Translating it yields CASSSSGQNQPQHF.

The chain is built from TRBV5-1 and TRBJ1-1; TRBD1 matches 9 bases. Germline CDR1 and CDR2: SGHRS and YFSETQ. The CDR3 is 14 amino acids. V was pared by 4 bases and J by 2 bases, with 3 bases of the junction left unmatched. The DNA for the CDR3 is TGCGCCAGCAGCCAACAGGGGGCCAACACTGAAGCTTTCTTT. Translating it yields CASSQQGANTEAFF.

The chain carries TRBV6-1 and TRBJ2-4; possibly TRBD1 or TRBD2 for D (6 bases each). Germline V gene sequence: CDR1 MNHNS, CDR2 SASEGT. This CDR3 spans 16 amino acids. V was pared by 2 bases and J by 3 bases, with 14 bases between. The CDR3 coding sequence is TGTGCCAGCAGTGAATACGGAGGAGGGGGCAAAAACATTCAGTACTTC. It encodes CASSEYGGGGKNIQYF.

This clone has a single count. This chain connects TRBV9 to TRBJ2-1; D may be TRBD2 (6 bases). The germline V and J ends were trimmed by 0 bases and 13 bases, with 17 bases remaining between them. The CDR3 runs to 14 residues. Per germline, CDR1 SGDLS and CDR2 YYNGEE. The CDR3 here is CASSVAEGRRPQFF. CDR3 sequence (DNA): TGTGCCAGCAGCGTAGCGGAGGGAAGAAGACCCCAGTTCTTC.

Points on this clone: Other DNA sequences in the sample encode the same CDR3. This chain uses TRBV5-1 with TRBJ1-1; D is undetermined. V shed 0 bases and J shed 1 base, with 10 bases lying between them. CDR1 is SGHRS and CDR2 is YFSETQ in the germline V gene. The CDR3 contains 15 residues. The CDR3 here is CASSLGGARNTEAFF. In nucleotides, the CDR3 is TGCGCCAGCAGCTTGGGAGGAGCTCGGAACACTGAAGCTTTCTTT.